Below, 9 T cell receptor beta chains from the same sample are listed, as sequenced in a study of beta chain features in type 1 diabetes. What was sequenced were expressed TCRB transcripts, since all of the isolated RNA had been reverse transcribed. Assay used: immunoSEQ multiplex PCR; TCRdb lists only in-frame clones, some missing. The table includes 350,000 to 400,000 clones, about 16% detected once. The sample taken for sequencing was naive CD4+ T cells from blood. Receptors were obtained from a woman aged 18-29 years in good health.

This clone has just a few counts. The rearrangement links TRBV18 to TRBJ2-1, with TRBD1 matching 7 bases. Germline V gene sequence: CDR1 KGHSH, CDR2 LQKENI. This CDR3 has 15 amino acids. V shed 0 bases and J 4 bases; nucleotides not matched to a gene: 3. Here the CDR3 reads CASSPPWDRYNEQFF. CDR3 in DNA: TGTGCCAGCTCACCACCCTGGGACAGATACAATGAGCAGTTCTTC.

The chain carries TRBV27 and TRBJ1-2; 9 bases fit TRBD1. Germline CDR1 reads MNHEY; CDR2 reads SMNVEV (reference sequence). The CDR3 spans 15 residues. The ends lost 0 bases at V and 7 bases at J; junction bases unmatched: 6. The CDR3 DNA is TGTGCCAGCAGTTTATCGGGGACAGGGATTGGTGGCTACACCTTC. Amino acids: CASSLSGTGIGGYTF.

This clone came up a few times. The chain uses TRBV25-1 and TRBJ2-5; 7 bases fit TRBD1. This CDR3 is built from 14 residues. Trimming at V came to 4 bases and at J to 8 bases, leaving 10 bases not matched to a gene. The germline gives CDR1 MGHDK, CDR2 SYGVNS. The CDR3 sequence is CASSGRYRGRTQYF. In DNA, the CDR3 is TGTGCCAGCAGTGGACGATACAGGGGACGAACCCAGTACTTC.

This clone appeared a few times. This rearrangement joins TRBV23-1 to TRBJ2-7; the match to TRBD1 covers 7 bases. TRBV23-1 is flagged as an ORF with uncertain function. This CDR3 region has 18 residues. J was trimmed by 3 bases and V by 1 base; bases with no gene match: 15. CDR3: CASSQLFQGDVKSYEQYF. DNA of the CDR3: TGCGCCAGCAGTCAATTGTTTCAGGGGGACGTAAAAAGCTACGAGCAGTACTTC.

The rearrangement links TRBV7-3 to TRBJ2-5, with 9 positions matching TRBD1. The CDR3 loop spans 16 amino acids. Germline CDR1 reads SGHTA; CDR2 reads FQGTGA. The trim removed 4 bases at V and 4 bases at J, leaving 10 bases unmatched. CDR3 sequence: CASSSLPGQGIETQYF. CDR3 coding DNA: TGTGCCAGCAGCTCCCTCCCGGGACAGGGAATAGAGACCCAGTACTTC.

The rearrangement uses TRBV6-5 and TRBJ2-7; 7 nucleotides line up with TRBD1. V lost 5 bases and J lost 6; bases outside the gene matches: 10. Germline V CDR1 and CDR2: MNHEY, SVGAGI. There are 14 residues in the CDR3. CDR3 bases: TGTGCCAGCAGTCGCGGTAGGGGGCTGGCCGAGCAGTACTTC. This translates into CASSRGRGLAEQYF.

The chain combines TRBV29-1 with TRBJ2-7; TRBD2 aligns across 11 bases. V was clipped by 7 bases and J by 3 bases; unmatched bases: 8. Per germline, CDR1 SQVTM and CDR2 ANQGSEA. The length of the CDR3 is 14 residues. The CDR3 region has the DNA TGCAGCGCCGCCGGGACTAGCGGAGACTACGAGCAGTACTTC. Translated, it gives CSAAGTSGDYEQYF.

This clone has just a few counts. The chain joins TRBV5-1 to TRBJ2-7, with 9 bases lining up with TRBD1. The CDR3 contains 14 residues. Trimming cost V 4 bases and J 5 bases; bases outside gene matches: 7. CDR1 is SGHRS, CDR2 YFSETQ, per germline. The CDR3 sequence: CASSPRTGAHEQYF. CDR3 nucleotide sequence: TGCGCCAGCAGCCCGAGGACAGGGGCCCACGAGCAGTACTTC. The entire variable domain, with the rest obtained from reference TRBV5-1 and TRBJ2-7, is as follows: KAGVTQTPRYLIKTRGQQVTLSCSPISGHRSVSWYQQTPGQGLQFLFEYFSETQRNKGNFPGRFSGRQFSNSRSEMNVSTLELGDSALYLCASSPRTGAHEQYFGPGTRLTVT.

Note on this clone: Additional DNA sequences in this sample encode the identical CDR3. The V gene is TRBV7-9, the J gene TRBJ2-7; 8 positions match TRBD1. The J segment lost 3 bases and the V segment lost 5 bases, leaving 3 bases of the junction unmatched. The CDR3 is 13 residues long. Germline loops: CDR1 SEHNR, CDR2 FQNEAQ (reference sequence). CDR3 amino acids: CASSPGQGYEQYF. The CDR3 nucleotides read TGTGCCAGCAGCCCTGGACAGGGCTACGAGCAGTACTTC.